This TCR beta chain was identified during a study of cytotoxic CD8 clonotypes in ibrutinib-treated CLL (dated by TCRdb to about 2021). About the investigation overall: The cohort included around 15 treatment-naive and some 10 relapsed/refractory patients; 17 were IGHV unmutated. Partial responses were observed in some 24 patients and complete responses in 2; after a median follow-up of around 68 months, remission was maintained in 15 or so patients and progression was observed in around twelve. Response samples were taken after a median of roughly a year on treatment, ranging from roughly 6 to 36 months. Samples averaged approximately 260,000 productive templates and more than 85,000 productive rearrangements. Longitudinal samples were available for about 30% of the 86 trial participants. Cryopreserved peripheral blood mononuclear cells were obtained before treatment, at response, and at either sustained remission or disease progression. Every sample from remission and from progressive disease was obtained while the patients were still on ibrutinib. The research as a whole found: Public clonotypes were found to be uncommon and were observed to contract or remain stable during treatment; the increase in clonality was shown to reflect expansion of private clonotypes at ibrutinib response. Clonality increased at ibrutinib response, stayed stable in sustained remission, and fell back toward baseline at progression. At baseline, clonality was higher than in age-matched healthy donors and showed a strong correlation with circulating CD8+ T-cell counts. Sampling times were not matched between patients in sustained remission and patients whose disease was progressing, and lymph node repertoires were not examined.

Notes on this clone: The antigen it binds to is not known. Base qualities are not recorded, but no much larger clone differs from it by a single base.

The time point label corresponds to: about a year on ibrutinib. For TCR beta library preparation, approximately 2 micrograms of genomic DNA were isolated from cryopreserved PBMCs. Longitudinal blood samples from CLL patients on ibrutinib monotherapy were analyzed using high-throughput TCR beta sequencing. The patients took part in an open-label, single-center phase 2 trial of ibrutinib monotherapy. A MiSeq instrument was used for deep resolution sequencing, which targeted depths ranging from 1 in 1 million up to 1 in 200,000 T cells, with coverage averaging 10x for each clonotype. The immunoSEQ hsTCRB Kit was used to generate TCR beta libraries. Per the authors' processing: The data were analyzed with ImmunoSEQ Analyzer and ImmunoSEQ Data Assistant, and V, D and J gene assignments followed IMGT definitions. Clonality, with values ranging from 0 to 1, was calculated as one minus the normalized Shannon entropy of productive rearrangement frequencies. Only overrepresented clonotypes making up at least 0.05% of each patient's repertoire were included in the public clonotype analysis. Thirteen repertoires from age-matched healthy donors, obtained from immuneACCESS, served as clonality controls. TCRdb carries this immuneACCESS record with in-frame sequences only. Its versions omit some clonotypes, under half of them owing to an unresolved V gene in the studies checked, with the rest unexplained. V, J and clone size were drawn from that table, and D and trimming were deduced from the DNA. The sample records approximately 190,000 clones, 60% to 80% of which are singletons. The top ten hold roughly 11% of the sample.

This sequence was found in a human donor with chronic lymphocytic leukemia. The sample consisted of PBMCs, taken after 12 months of ibrutinib treatment.

The DNA is as follows: TGTGCCTGGAGTTTCCTAGGGGGCTATGGCTACACCTTC. Its product reads: CAWSFLGGYGYTF. Here the chain combines TRBV30 and TRBJ1-2; the D region possibly corresponds to TRBD1 (6 bases align). The germline V gene (reference sequence) sets CDR1 to GTSNPN and CDR2 to SVGIG. Cut back by 2 bases and 4 bases, the V and J ends lie 11 bases apart. There are 13 amino acids in the CDR3, from cysteine to phenylalanine inclusive. Only CDR3 DNA remains: 39 bases, in frame from the first base.